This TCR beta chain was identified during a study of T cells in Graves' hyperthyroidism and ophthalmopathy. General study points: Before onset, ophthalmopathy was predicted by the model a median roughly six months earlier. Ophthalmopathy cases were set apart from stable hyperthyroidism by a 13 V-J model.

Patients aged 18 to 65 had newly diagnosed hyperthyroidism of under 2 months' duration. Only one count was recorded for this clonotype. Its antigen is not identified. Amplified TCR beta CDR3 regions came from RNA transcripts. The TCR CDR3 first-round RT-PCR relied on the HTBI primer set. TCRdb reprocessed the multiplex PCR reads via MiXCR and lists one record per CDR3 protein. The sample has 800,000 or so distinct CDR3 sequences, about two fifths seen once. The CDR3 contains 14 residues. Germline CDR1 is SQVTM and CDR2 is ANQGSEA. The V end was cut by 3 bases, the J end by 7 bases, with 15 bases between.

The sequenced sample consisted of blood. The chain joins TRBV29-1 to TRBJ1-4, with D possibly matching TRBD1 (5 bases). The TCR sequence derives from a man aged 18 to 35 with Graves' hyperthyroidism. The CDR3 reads CSVERYSGTEKLFF. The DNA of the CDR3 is TGCAGCGTTGAGCGATATTCGGGGACTGAAAAACTGTTTTTT. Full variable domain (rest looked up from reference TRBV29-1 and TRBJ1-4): SAVISQKPSRDICQRGTSLTIQCQVDSQVTMMFWYRQQPGQSLTLIATANQGSEATYESGFVIDKFPISRPNLTFSTLTVSNMSPEDSSIYLCSVERYSGTEKLFFGSGTQLSVL.